The present T cell receptor (beta chain) was sequenced within a study of sequential checkpoint blockade in melanoma (dated by TCRdb to between 2018 and 2021). In the study overall: Patients were assigned by 1:1 randomization to either first-line nivolumab followed by ipilimumab (arm A) or ipilimumab followed by nivolumab (arm B). Both trial sequences were followed by maintenance nivolumab. The full study reports these points: The model for predicting response that combines TCR metrics with mutation burden needs to be validated in larger, independent patient cohorts.

The CDR3 holds 14 amino acids from the cysteine to the phenylalanine. Only CDR3 DNA remains: 42 bases, in frame from the first base. Trimming removed 5 bases from V and 1 base from J; the gene matches leave 4 bases unexplained. CDR1 and CDR2, per the germline V gene (reference sequence), are LNHDA and SQIVND. Worth noting for this clone: This receptor's antigen is unknown. No base quality information exists; no much larger clone differs at one position.

The immunoSEQ Assay was used to immunosequence TCRbeta CDR3 regions from genomic DNA. Genomic DNA was amplified by bias-controlled multiplex PCR before high-throughput sequencing. The source study handled its data this way. To quantify the absolute abundance of each unique TCRbeta CDR3 region, the sequences were collapsed and filtered. Clonality, defined as 1 minus Pielou's evenness, was calculated using only productive rearrangements. A previously published method was used to identify clones with significantly greater frequencies in on-treatment samples than in baseline samples. What TCRdb holds here is the immuneACCESS table cut down to in-frame rearrangements. Part of the clones is not present; checked against another copy, under half of the missing clones reflect an unresolved V gene, and the others are unexplained. Clone size and the V and J calls come from that table; the DNA yielded D and trimming. The sample profile shows tens of thousands of clones; roughly 81% of them were found once. Around 23% of the sample is held by the ten biggest clonotypes.

Taken with the paper, the label for treatment or condition translates to: randomized to nivolumab then ipilimumab (arm A) or the reverse (arm B). None of the patients in the trial had previously been given DNA-damaging chemotherapy. A FACS Aria II flow cytometer was used to sort live CD3+CD8+ cells that were negative for CD19 and CD56 from thawed PBMCs. Samples came from patients with melanoma in CheckMate 064, a randomized, open-label phase II trial of sequential checkpoint blockade. Peripheral blood mononuclear cells were collected by leukapheresis, purified with Ficoll-Paque, and frozen in human serum with about 9.6% DMSO. Immediately after sorting, the purity of sorted blood CD3+CD8+ cells was verified to be >98%, after which DNA was extracted.

The TCR was taken from a human donor with melanoma. The sample in question was CD8+ T cells sorted from blood (inferred from file names), obtained from a patient given nivolumab and ipilimumab in sequence. The chain links TRBV19 with TRBJ1-1, and 7 junctional nucleotides match TRBD1. The CDR3 is CASSLQGGNTEAFF. The DNA reads TGTGCCAGTAGTCTCCAGGGGGGGAACACTGAAGCTTTCTTT.